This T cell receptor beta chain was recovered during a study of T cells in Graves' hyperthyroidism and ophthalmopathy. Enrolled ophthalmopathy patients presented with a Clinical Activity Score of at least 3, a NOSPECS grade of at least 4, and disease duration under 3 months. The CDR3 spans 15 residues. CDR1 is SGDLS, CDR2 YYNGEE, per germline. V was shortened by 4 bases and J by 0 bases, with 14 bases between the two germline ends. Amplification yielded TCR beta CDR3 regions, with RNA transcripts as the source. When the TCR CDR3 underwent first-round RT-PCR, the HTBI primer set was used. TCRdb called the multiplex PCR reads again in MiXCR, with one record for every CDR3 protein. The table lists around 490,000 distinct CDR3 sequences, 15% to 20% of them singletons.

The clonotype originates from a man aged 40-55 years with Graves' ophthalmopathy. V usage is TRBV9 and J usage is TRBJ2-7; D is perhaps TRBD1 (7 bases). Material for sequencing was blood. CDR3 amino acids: CASSYEEGASYEQYF. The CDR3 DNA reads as TGTGCCAGCAGCTATGAGGAGGGGGCCTCCTACGAGCAGTACTTC.